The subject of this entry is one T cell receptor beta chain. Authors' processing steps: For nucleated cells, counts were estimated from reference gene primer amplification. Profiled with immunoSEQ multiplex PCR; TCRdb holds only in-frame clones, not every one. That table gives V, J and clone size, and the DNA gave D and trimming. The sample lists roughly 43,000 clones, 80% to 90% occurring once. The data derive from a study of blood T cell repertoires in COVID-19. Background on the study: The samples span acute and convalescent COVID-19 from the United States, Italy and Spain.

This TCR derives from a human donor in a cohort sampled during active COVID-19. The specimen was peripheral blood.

In DNA, the CDR3 is TGTGCCAGCTCACGCAGACAGGGGGCCTCTGGAAACACCATATATTTT. Encoded protein: CASSRRQGASGNTIYF. The chain uses TRBV18 and TRBJ1-3; TRBD1 aligns across 10 bases. Trimming removed 4 bases from V and 0 bases from J; junction bases left unmatched: 3. The CDR3 is 16 residues long. From germline, CDR1 is KGHSH and CDR2 LQKENI.